One and the same sample provided the 32 T cell receptor beta chains below, sequenced in a study of STAT3 mutations in large granular lymphocyte leukemia. General study results and limits: In T-cell large granular lymphocyte leukemia, about half of patients showed multiple immunodominant subclonotypes.

The antigens these receptors bind are not known. Profiling relied on immunoSEQ multiplex PCR, and the TCRdb table lists in-frame clones only, not all of them. The sample holds around 9,100 clones, about 92% seen once. Sequenced sample: peripheral blood mononuclear cells. These receptors were collected from a man aged 60 to 75 with T-cell large granular lymphocyte leukemia. Some clones in this sample may be carry-over from other donors' samples.

V usage is TRBV28 and J usage is TRBJ2-2; tentatively, D is TRBD1 or TRBD2 (6 bases each). The CDR3 sequence is 15 residues long. V was cut by 5 bases and J by 2 bases, with 12 bases left in between. CDR1 is MDHEN, CDR2 SYDVKM, per germline. DNA for the CDR3: TGTGCCAGCAGTAGGGGGGTCTTTAACACCGGGGAGCTGTTTTTT. Protein sequence: CASSRGVFNTGELFF. The whole variable domain, filled in from reference TRBV28 and TRBJ2-2, reads DVKVTQSSRYLVKRTGEKVFLECVQDMDHENMFWYRQDPGLGLRLIYFSYDVKMKEKGDIPEGYSVSREKKERFSLILESASTNQTSMYLCASSRGVFNTGELFFGEGSRLTVL.

This clone has only one observation. Here the CDR3 DNA reads TGTGCCAGCAGCCAAGCTTCCGGGGGGCCCCAGCATTTT. As protein: CASSQASGGPQHF. V is TRBV4-2 and J is TRBJ1-5, with D perhaps matching TRBD1 (5 bases). This CDR3 spans 13 amino acids. CDR1 and CDR2 from the germline V gene are LGHNA and YNFKEQ. Deletions cut 1 base from V and 9 bases from J, with 10 bases between.

CDR3 protein: CASKLVQGFNEQFF. The CDR3, as DNA: TGTGCCAGCAAACTAGTTCAGGGCTTCAATGAGCAGTTCTTC. The chain is built from TRBV6-1 and TRBJ2-1; D tentatively fits TRBD1 or TRBD2 (5 bases each). V was pared by 7 bases and J by 6 bases, with 16 bases between. The CDR3 consists of 14 residues. The germline gives CDR1 MNHNS, CDR2 SASEGT.

The chain couples TRBV9 to TRBJ2-1, with D tentatively TRBD1 (5 bases). Germline CDR1 and CDR2: SGDLS and YYNGEE. Trimming removed 0 bases at V and 6 bases at J, with 13 bases between. The CDR3 spans 15 residues. The CDR3 DNA reads as TGTGCCAGCAGCGTAGCTACTCTTGGGGCCAATGAGCAGTTCTTC. It encodes CASSVATLGANEQFF.

V usage is TRBV2 and J usage is TRBJ2-1; 12 bases are a match to TRBD2. The CDR3 has 14 residues. Germline loops: CDR1 SNHLY, CDR2 FYNNEI. After removal of 9 bases from V and 3 bases from J, the junction contained 3 bases not matched to a gene. This CDR3 is CARVTSGGYNEQFF. In DNA form, the CDR3 reads TGTGCCAGAGTGACTAGCGGGGGCTACAATGAGCAGTTCTTC.

This clone was counted a single time. This chain links TRBV29-1 with TRBJ2-6; the D is unclear. CDR1 is SQVTM, CDR2 ANQGSEA, per germline. There are 14 residues in the CDR3. Trimming removed 1 base at V and 2 bases at J, with 6 bases between. The CDR3 sequence: CSVEGQPGANVLTF. In nucleotides, the CDR3 is TGCAGCGTTGAAGGTCAACCTGGGGCCAACGTCCTGACTTTC.

The V and J genes are TRBV2 and TRBJ2-1; D gene unclear. CDR1 and CDR2 from the germline V gene are SNHLY and FYNNEI. The V and J ends lost 2 bases and 15 bases respectively, with 11 bases between them. The CDR3 has 11 amino acids. The CDR3 DNA sequence: TGTGCCAGCAGTGAAACGTGGGATGGGTTCTTC. Translated: CASSETWDGFF.

The V and J genes are TRBV7-2 and TRBJ1-4; 10 nucleotides agree with TRBD1. Germline values: CDR1 SGHTA, CDR2 FQGNSA. The CDR3 length is 15 residues. Losses at the gene ends were 3 bases for V and 7 bases for J; bases not matched to a gene: 5. CDR3 nucleotides: TGTGCCAGCAGCTTCGCGGGACAGGGGTTTGAAAAACTGTTTTTT. Protein: CASSFAGQGFEKLFF. Supplemented by reference TRBV7-2 and TRBJ1-4, the full variable domain reads GAGVSQSPSNKVTEKGKDVELRCDPISGHTALYWYRQSLGQGLEFLIYFQGNSAPDKSGLPSDRFSAERTGGSVSTLTIQRTQQEDSAVYLCASSFAGQGFEKLFFGSGTQLSVL.

The chain recombines TRBV10-3 with TRBJ1-5, with TRBD1 as a possible D gene (6 bases). Trimming removed 1 base at V and 5 bases at J, with 12 bases between. Germline V gives CDR1 ENHRY, CDR2 SYGVKD. The CDR3 extends over 15 amino acids. The CDR3 here is CAISELDRRDQPQHF. The CDR3 DNA is TGTGCCATCAGTGAGTTAGACAGGCGGGATCAGCCCCAGCATTTT.

The V gene is TRBV7-8, the J gene TRBJ1-4; 9 bases match TRBD1. The J segment lost 5 bases and the V segment lost 1 base, leaving 5 bases of the junction unmatched. The CDR3 is 16 residues long. Looked up from germline, CDR1 is SGHVS and CDR2 is FQNEAQ. As DNA, the CDR3 is TGTGCCAGCAGCTTAGATCGCGGGACAGGGAATGAAAAACTGTTTTTT. It translates to CASSLDRGTGNEKLFF.

The rearrangement joins TRBV2 to TRBJ1-4; 10 bases line up with TRBD1. After removal of 6 bases from V and 8 bases from J, the junction contained 6 bases not matched to a gene. The CDR3 is made up of 14 amino acids. Germline assignment: CDR1 SNHLY and CDR2 FYNNEI. The CDR3 coding sequence is TGTGCCAGCAGCCGGGACAGGGGAGGAGAAAAACTGTTTTTT. Protein sequence: CASSRDRGGEKLFF.

This sequence joins TRBV30 and TRBJ1-6; D is perhaps TRBD1 (5 bases). The germline V gene has CDR1 GTSNPN and CDR2 SVGIG (reference sequence). V dropped 6 bases and J dropped 6 bases, with 12 bases sitting between them. The CDR3 has 13 amino acids. CDR3 region: CACRGYGNSPLHF. CDR3 sequence (DNA): TGTGCCTGTAGGGGTTATGGTAATTCACCCCTCCACTTT.

This clone was picked up one time. The CDR3 region has the DNA TGTGCCAGCAGCTTAGATGGCGGACCGGGCGGGGAGACCCAGTACTTC. It yields the protein CASSLDGGPGGETQYF. This chain links TRBV11-2 with TRBJ2-5; possibly TRBD2 for D (5 bases). This CDR3 is built from 16 residues. V was shortened by 0 bases and J by 5 bases, with 16 bases between the two germline ends. Germline loops: CDR1 SGHAT, CDR2 FQNNGV.

The rearrangement uses TRBV2 and TRBJ2-2; 7 bases are shared with TRBD1. The V and J ends lost 4 bases and 4 bases, in that order; junction bases with no gene match: 9. Per the germline V gene, CDR1 is SNHLY and CDR2 is FYNNEI. The CDR3 contains 16 residues. CDR3 loop: CASSVSGRGSTGELFF. The CDR3 DNA follows: TGTGCCAGCAGTGTTTCTGGCAGGGGGAGCACCGGGGAGCTGTTTTTT.

This chain joins TRBV7-3 and TRBJ2-2; 7 bases are a match to TRBD2. The CDR3 covers 16 residues. Germline values: CDR1 SGHTA, CDR2 FQGTGA. V lost 4 bases to trimming and J lost 3 bases; unmatched junction nucleotides: 8. For the CDR3, the DNA is TGTGCCAGCAGCTCCGGGGGGAGGCCAGACACCGGGGAGCTGTTTTTT. Translated: CASSSGGRPDTGELFF.

V and J are TRBV9 and TRBJ2-3; the match to TRBD2 covers 9 bases. The CDR3 is 17 residues long. The ends lost 0 bases at V and 2 bases at J; junction bases unmatched: 7. CDR1 and CDR2 from the germline V gene are SGDLS and YYNGEE. The CDR3: CASSVEGLAGTTDTQYF. The DNA for the CDR3 is TGTGCCAGCAGCGTAGAAGGGCTAGCGGGGACCACAGATACGCAGTATTTT.

Here the CDR3 reads CASSLREGAYTGELFF. CDR3 DNA: TGCGCCAGCAGCCTCCGGGAGGGGGCTTACACCGGGGAGCTGTTTTTT. This chain links TRBV4-3 with TRBJ2-2, with D possibly matching TRBD2 (8 bases). There are 16 residues in the CDR3. V was cut by 4 bases and J by 3 bases, with 15 bases left in between. CDR1 is LGHNA and CDR2 is YSLEER in the germline V gene.

This chain links TRBV9 with TRBJ2-5, with D tentatively TRBD2 (5 bases). The V gene's germline CDR1 is SGDLS and CDR2 YYNGEE. This CDR3 is built from 14 residues. The ends were cut back, 4 bases at V and 5 bases at J, with 15 bases in the middle. The CDR3 region is CASSPGERRETQYF. The CDR3 DNA follows: TGTGCCAGCAGCCCCGGGGAGAGGAGGGAGACCCAGTACTTC.

This chain uses TRBV28 with TRBJ1-5; D is uncertain. V lost 1 base and J 7 bases, leaving 14 bases between the germline ends. Germline V gene data show CDR1 as MDHEN and CDR2 as SYDVKM. The CDR3 extends over 15 amino acids. CDR3 in DNA: TGTGCCAGCAGTTTATACCCAAGGGTTGGACAGCCCCAGCATTTT. This gives the protein CASSLYPRVGQPQHF.

DNA for the CDR3: TGCGCCAGCAAAAGCTCCTGGGGCGCAGGAGAAAAACTGTTTTTT. This encodes CASKSSWGAGEKLFF. V is TRBV5-1 and J is TRBJ1-4; D possibly corresponds to TRBD1 (5 bases). V gave up 6 bases and J gave up 8 bases, with 20 bases separating them. This CDR3 comprises 15 residues. Germline CDR1 reads SGHRS; CDR2 reads YFSETQ.

This chain connects TRBV5-6 to TRBJ2-5; D call uncertain. Germline CDR1 reads SGHDT; CDR2 reads YYEEEE. The CDR3 runs 14 residues. Trimming left V 0 bases short and J 2 bases short, with 8 bases between. The CDR3 loop is CASSLAGFQETQYF. As DNA, the CDR3 is TGTGCCAGCAGCTTGGCGGGCTTTCAAGAGACCCAGTACTTC.

The chain employs TRBV11-3 and TRBJ2-1; D might be TRBD2 (5 bases). V lost 6 bases and J lost 9, with 18 bases in between. CDR1 is SGHNT, CDR2 YENEEA, per germline. The CDR3 length is 14 residues. DNA of the CDR3: TGTGCCAGCAGTAGGGAGCAGTATAAGAGTGAGCAGTTCTTC. Translating gives CASSREQYKSEQFF.

The DNA of the CDR3 is TGCAGCGTGTACAGGGGTGGTGAGCAGTTCTTC. Translation: CSVYRGGEQFF. V usage is TRBV29-1 and J usage is TRBJ2-1; 7 bases match TRBD1. Germline-derived CDR1 and CDR2 are SQVTM and ANQGSEA. This CDR3 has 11 amino acids. V gave up 6 bases and J gave up 9 bases; unmatched junction bases: 5.

The chain is built from TRBV4-2 and TRBJ2-3; 16 bases agree with TRBD2. The V gene end was trimmed by 3 bases and the J gene end by 6 bases; junction bases not matched to a gene: 3. Germline loops: CDR1 LGHNA, CDR2 YNFKEQ. The CDR3 runs to 16 residues. CDR3 DNA: TGTGCCAGCAGCCAGGGACTAGCGGGAGGGCCGGATACGCAGTATTTT. Its protein product is CASSQGLAGGPDTQYF.

The rearrangement uses TRBV14 and TRBJ2-7, with 7 bases fitting TRBD2. The CDR3 totals 13 residues. Germline CDR1 SGHDN, CDR2 FVKESK. The J segment lost 7 bases and the V segment lost 5 bases, leaving 8 bases of the junction unmatched. CDR3 nucleotide sequence: TGTGCCAGCAGCTGGCGGGGGTCGGGGGAGCAGTACTTC. Its protein is CASSWRGSGEQYF.

The V gene is TRBV4-3, the J gene TRBJ2-3, with D perhaps matching TRBD1 (6 bases). This CDR3 has 16 amino acids. V was trimmed by 0 bases and J by 4 bases, leaving 14 bases between them. The germline CDR1 and CDR2 sequences are LGHNA and YSLEER. The CDR3 is CASSQETGIVSDTQYF. DNA for the CDR3: TGCGCCAGCAGCCAAGAAACAGGGATCGTTTCAGATACGCAGTATTTT.

The chain joins TRBV30 to TRBJ2-7; 12 bases map to TRBD2. This CDR3 comprises 14 residues. V gave up 0 bases and J gave up 6 bases; unmatched junction bases: 3. Germline V CDR1 and CDR2: GTSNPN, SVGIG (reference sequence). The CDR3, as DNA: TGTGCCTGGAGTGTACGGACTAGCGGGACCGAGCAGTACTTC. Residues: CAWSVRTSGTEQYF.

This chain uses TRBV29-1 with TRBJ2-7; the match to TRBD1 covers 10 bases. Germline CDR1 is SQVTM and CDR2 is ANQGSEA. This CDR3 is built from 13 residues. Germline trimming cut 6 bases from V and 5 bases from J; bases unmatched to any gene: 7. CDR3 protein: CSVGQGRKNEQYF. Written as DNA, the CDR3 is TGCAGCGTGGGACAGGGGCGGAAAAACGAGCAGTACTTC.

The rearrangement joins TRBV28 to TRBJ2-5; D not resolved. The length of the CDR3 is 13 residues. Trimming removed 5 bases at V and 4 bases at J, with 11 bases between. Per the germline V gene, CDR1 is MDHEN and CDR2 is SYDVKM. CDR3 DNA: TGTGCCAGCAGTCCCCCGACTCGAGAGACCCAGTACTTC. It codes for CASSPPTRETQYF.

The genes are TRBV5-1 and TRBJ2-2; TRBD1 agrees at 7 bases. The germline V gene encodes CDR1 SGHRS and CDR2 YFSETQ. The V and J ends lost 1 base and 0 bases, in that order; junction bases with no gene match: 3. The CDR3 is 16 amino acids. The CDR3 spells CASSLRGLSNTGELFF. The CDR3 region has the DNA TGCGCCAGCAGCTTGAGGGGGCTTTCGAACACCGGGGAGCTGTTTTTT.

The chain joins TRBV12-5 to TRBJ2-5; D remains unclear. V dropped 5 bases and J dropped 5 bases, with 15 bases sitting between them. Germline-derived CDR1 and CDR2 are LGHNT and FRNRAP. The CDR3 runs 14 residues. The CDR3 nucleotides read TGTGCTAGTGGTCCTCCCTCAGTGTACGAGACCCAGTACTTC. Translated, it gives CASGPPSVYETQYF.

This chain joins TRBV9 and TRBJ1-2; D gene ambiguous. Germline V gives CDR1 SGDLS, CDR2 YYNGEE. The CDR3 loop spans 13 amino acids. The V end lost 0 bases, the J end lost 5 bases, and 8 bases lay between the germline ends. The CDR3 DNA sequence: TGTGCCAGCAGCGTAGCATCGCAGTATGGCTACACCTTC. Residues: CASSVASQYGYTF.